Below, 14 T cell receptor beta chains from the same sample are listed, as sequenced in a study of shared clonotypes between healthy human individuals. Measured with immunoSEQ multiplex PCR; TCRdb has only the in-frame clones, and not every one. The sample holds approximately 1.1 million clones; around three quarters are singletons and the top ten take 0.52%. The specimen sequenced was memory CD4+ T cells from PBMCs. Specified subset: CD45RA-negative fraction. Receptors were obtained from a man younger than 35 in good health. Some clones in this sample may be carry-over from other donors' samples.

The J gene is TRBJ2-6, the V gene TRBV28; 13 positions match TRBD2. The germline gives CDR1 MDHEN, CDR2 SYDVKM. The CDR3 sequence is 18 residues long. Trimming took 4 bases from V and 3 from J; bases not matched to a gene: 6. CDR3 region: CASSSRLAGGGGANVLTF. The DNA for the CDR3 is TGTGCCAGCAGTTCCCGACTAGCGGGAGGAGGTGGGGCCAACGTCCTGACTTTC. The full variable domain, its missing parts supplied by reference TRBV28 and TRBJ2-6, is DVKVTQSSRYLVKRTGEKVFLECVQDMDHENMFWYRQDPGLGLRLIYFSYDVKMKEKGDIPEGYSVSREKKERFSLILESASTNQTSMYLCASSSRLAGGGGANVLTFGAGSRLTVL.

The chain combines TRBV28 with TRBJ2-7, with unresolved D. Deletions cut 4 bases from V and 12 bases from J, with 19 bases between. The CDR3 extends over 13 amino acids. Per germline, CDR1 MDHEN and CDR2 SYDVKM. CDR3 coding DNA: TGTGCCAGCAGTTCGGTCTCATTGGTCTCGGGGTACTTC. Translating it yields CASSSVSLVSGYF.

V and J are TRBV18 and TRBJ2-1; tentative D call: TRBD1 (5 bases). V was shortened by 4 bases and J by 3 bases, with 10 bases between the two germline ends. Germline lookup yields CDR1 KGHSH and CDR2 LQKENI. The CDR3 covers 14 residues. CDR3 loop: CASSHQDNYNEQFF. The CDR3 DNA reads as TGTGCCAGCTCACACCAGGACAACTACAATGAGCAGTTCTTC.

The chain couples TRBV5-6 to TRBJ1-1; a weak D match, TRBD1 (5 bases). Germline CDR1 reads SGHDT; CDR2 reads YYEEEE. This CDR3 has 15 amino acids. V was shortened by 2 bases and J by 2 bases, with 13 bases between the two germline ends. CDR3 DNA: TGTGCCAGCAGCTTCCAAGTGGGGGGAAACACTGAAGCTTTCTTT. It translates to CASSFQVGGNTEAFF. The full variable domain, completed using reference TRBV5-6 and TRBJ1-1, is DAGVTQSPTHLIKTRGQQVTLRCSPKSGHDTVSWYQQALGQGPQFIFQYYEEEERQRGNFPDRFSGHQFPNYSSELNVNALLLGDSALYLCASSFQVGGNTEAFFGQGTRLTVV.

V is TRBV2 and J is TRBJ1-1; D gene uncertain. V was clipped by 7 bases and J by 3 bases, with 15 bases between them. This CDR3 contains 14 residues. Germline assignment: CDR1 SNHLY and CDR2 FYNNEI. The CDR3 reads CASTQRQEDTEAFF. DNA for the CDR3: TGTGCCAGCACCCAGCGGCAGGAGGACACTGAAGCTTTCTTT.

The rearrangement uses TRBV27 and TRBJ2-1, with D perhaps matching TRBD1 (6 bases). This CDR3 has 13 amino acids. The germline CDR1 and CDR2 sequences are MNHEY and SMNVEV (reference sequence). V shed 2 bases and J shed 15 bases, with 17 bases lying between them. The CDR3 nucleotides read TGTGCCAGCAGTTTACCCACAGGGTCCCAGCCGTTCTTC. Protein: CASSLPTGSQPFF.

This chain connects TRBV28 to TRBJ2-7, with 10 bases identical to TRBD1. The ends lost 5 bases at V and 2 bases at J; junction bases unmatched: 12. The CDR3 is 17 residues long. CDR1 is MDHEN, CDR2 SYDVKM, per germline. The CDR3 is CASSPNSFGTGAYEQYF. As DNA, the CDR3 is TGTGCCAGCAGTCCCAATTCCTTCGGGACAGGGGCCTACGAGCAGTACTTC. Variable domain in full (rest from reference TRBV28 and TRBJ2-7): DVKVTQSSRYLVKRTGEKVFLECVQDMDHENMFWYRQDPGLGLRLIYFSYDVKMKEKGDIPEGYSVSREKKERFSLILESASTNQTSMYLCASSPNSFGTGAYEQYFGPGTRLTVT.

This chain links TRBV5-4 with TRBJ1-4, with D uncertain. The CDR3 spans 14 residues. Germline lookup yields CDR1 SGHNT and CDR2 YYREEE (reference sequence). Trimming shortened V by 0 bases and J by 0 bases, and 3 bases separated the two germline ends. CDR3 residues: CASSLDATNEKLFF. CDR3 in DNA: TGTGCCAGCAGCTTGGATGCAACTAATGAAAAACTGTTTTTT.

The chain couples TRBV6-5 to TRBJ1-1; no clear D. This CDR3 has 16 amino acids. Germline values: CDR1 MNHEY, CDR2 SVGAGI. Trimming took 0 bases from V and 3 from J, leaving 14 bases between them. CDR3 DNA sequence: TGTGCCAGCAGTTACTCGAAGGGAGCAAGGGACACTGAAGCTTTCTTT. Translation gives CASSYSKGARDTEAFF.

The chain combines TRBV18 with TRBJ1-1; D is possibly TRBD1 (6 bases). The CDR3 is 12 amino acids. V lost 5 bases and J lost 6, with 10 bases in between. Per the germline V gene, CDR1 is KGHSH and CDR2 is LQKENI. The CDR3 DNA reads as TGTGCCAGCTCAACTGGGGGCGCTGAAGCTTTCTTT. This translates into CASSTGGAEAFF.

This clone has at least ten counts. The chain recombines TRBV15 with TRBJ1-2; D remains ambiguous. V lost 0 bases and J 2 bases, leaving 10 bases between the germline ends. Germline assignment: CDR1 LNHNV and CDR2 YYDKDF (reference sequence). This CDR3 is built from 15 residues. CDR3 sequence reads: CATSRDLPGNYGYTF. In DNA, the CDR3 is TGTGCCACCAGCAGAGACCTCCCGGGCAACTATGGCTACACCTTC.

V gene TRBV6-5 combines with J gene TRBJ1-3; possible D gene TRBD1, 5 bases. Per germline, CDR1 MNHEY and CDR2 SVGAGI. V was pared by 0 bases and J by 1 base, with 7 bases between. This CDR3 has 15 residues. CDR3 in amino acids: CASSYSYRSGNTIYF. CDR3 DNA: TGTGCCAGCAGTTACTCGTACAGGTCTGGAAACACCATATATTTT.

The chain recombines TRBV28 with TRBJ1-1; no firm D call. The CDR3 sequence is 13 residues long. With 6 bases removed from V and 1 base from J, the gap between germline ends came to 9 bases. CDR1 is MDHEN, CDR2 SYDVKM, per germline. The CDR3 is CASSPNWNTEAFF. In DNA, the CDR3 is TGTGCCAGCAGCCCGAACTGGAACACTGAAGCTTTCTTT.

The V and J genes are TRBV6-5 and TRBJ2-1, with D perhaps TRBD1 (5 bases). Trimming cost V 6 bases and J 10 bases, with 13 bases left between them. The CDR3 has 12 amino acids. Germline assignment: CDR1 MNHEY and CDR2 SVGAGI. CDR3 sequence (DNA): TGTGCCAGCAGAGCCTCAGGGCGCGAGCAGTTCTTC. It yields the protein CASRASGREQFF.